This T cell receptor beta chain was observed in a study of T cells in Graves' hyperthyroidism and ophthalmopathy. CDR1 MDHEN and CDR2 SYDVKM come from the germline V gene. This CDR3 is built from 12 residues. V lost 3 bases, J lost 4 bases, and 6 bases lay in between. This clonotype came up many times. Its antigen is currently unknown. The CDR3 regions of TCR beta were amplified from RNA transcripts. During a first-round RT-PCR of the TCR CDR3, the HTBI primer set was used. TCRdb processed the multiplex PCR reads anew with MiXCR; each CDR3 protein has one entry. The sample lists 500,000 to 550,000 distinct CDR3 sequences, about a fifth occurring once. Findings and caveats of the study: Ophthalmopathy, which appeared later, was predicted by the model a median around 6.5 months before onset.

Among the patients, aged 18 to 65, hyperthyroidism was newly diagnosed and had lasted under 2 months. Not enrolled were patients with uncontrolled infection, other autoimmune disease, pregnancy or lactation. The chain couples TRBV28 to TRBJ1-1; D is ambiguous. The TCR sequence derives from a man between 18 and 35 years old with Graves' hyperthyroidism. Sequenced input: blood. CDR3 DNA sequence: TGTGCCAGCAGTTTTTGGGCCACTGAAGCTTTCTTT. Protein: CASSFWATEAFF.